This TCR beta chain was identified in a study of OX40 agonist ivuxolimab in advanced cancers. Points on this clone: Its antigen is as yet unknown.

The ends were cut back, 1 base at V and 5 bases at J, with 11 bases in the middle. This CDR3 is built from 14 residues. Germline CDR1 and CDR2: SGHVS and FQNEAQ. Using immunoSEQ multiplex PCR, the repertoire was profiled, and TCRdb retains in-frame clones only, with some absent. The table records tens of thousands of clones, about 88% of them present only once. Study conclusions and caveats: There were, on average, more expanded clones in CD8+ T cells than in CD4+.

This sample comprised CD4+ or CD8+ T cells sorted from blood, obtained in a trial of the OX40 agonist ivuxolimab. The receptor comes from an adult with an advanced solid tumor such as melanoma, head and neck, liver or kidney cancer. The J gene is TRBJ2-5, the V gene TRBV7-8; D is perhaps TRBD1 (5 bases). In nucleotides, the CDR3 is TGTGCCAGCAGCTTAGGACAGCCGGCCGAGACCCAGTACTTC. Its translation: CASSLGQPAETQYF.